This is a list of T cell receptor beta chains from one sample in a study of OX40 agonist ivuxolimab in advanced cancers. Method: immunoSEQ multiplex PCR; TCRdb's copy keeps in-frame clones and lacks some. The repertoire consists of roughly 34,000 clones, with around 80% occurring once and the leading ten covering less than 25%. Sequenced here: CD4+ or CD8+ T cells sorted from blood, sampled in a trial of the OX40 agonist ivuxolimab. All receptors derive from an adult with an advanced solid tumor such as melanoma, head and neck, liver or kidney cancer. Both conserved end residues are part of each CDR3. Each record gives: CDR3 DNA, CDR3 protein, J gene, clone size, V gene, D gene. A D gene is named only where the DNA matches it firmly. Clone size appears in some rows only: once, few, many, or a class for an expanded clone.

cdr3_nt: TGTGCCAGCAGCGCCGGGACAGGGACCATCAGGGGGGAGCTGTTTTTT
cdr3_aa: CASSAGTGTIRGELFF
j_call: TRBJ2-2
clone_size: -
v_call: TRBV2
d_call: TRBD1

cdr3_nt: TGTGCCAGTAGTACCCGGACAGAGGGGAGCAATCAGCCCCAGCATTTT
cdr3_aa: CASSTRTEGSNQPQHF
j_call: TRBJ1-5
clone_size: -
v_call: TRBV19
d_call: -

cdr3_nt: TGTGCCAGCAGCTTACCGAGCGTGGGACAGGGCCGCAACGAGCAGTACTTC
cdr3_aa: CASSLPSVGQGRNEQYF
j_call: TRBJ2-7
clone_size: -
v_call: TRBV7-2
d_call: TRBD1

cdr3_nt: TGTGCCAGCAGCCCTGAGGGGCGGGGCGCGTGGACTGAAGCTTTCTTT
cdr3_aa: CASSPEGRGAWTEAFF
j_call: TRBJ1-1
clone_size: -
v_call: TRBV5-6
d_call: -

cdr3_nt: TGTGCCAGCAGCGAACAGGGGGCGGCGGATACGCAGTATTTT
cdr3_aa: CASSEQGAADTQYF
j_call: TRBJ2-3
clone_size: -
v_call: TRBV9
d_call: TRBD1

cdr3_nt: TGCGCCAGCAAGCAGGGGGTGGTCGAGACAGATACGCAGTATTTT
cdr3_aa: CASKQGVVETDTQYF
j_call: TRBJ2-3
clone_size: -
v_call: TRBV5-1
d_call: TRBD1

cdr3_nt: TGTGCCAGCAGTGATGGGGGGGCCGGAAACACCATATATTTT
cdr3_aa: CASSDGGAGNTIYF
j_call: TRBJ1-3
clone_size: medium-sized
v_call: TRBV6-1
d_call: -

cdr3_nt: TGTGCCAGCAGTTACGACAGGGCCTCACCCCTCCACTTT
cdr3_aa: CASSYDRASPLHF
j_call: TRBJ1-6
clone_size: -
v_call: TRBV6-6
d_call: TRBD1

cdr3_nt: TGTGCCAGTAGTATGGGACAAAATCAGCCCCAGCATTTT
cdr3_aa: CASSMGQNQPQHF
j_call: TRBJ1-5
clone_size: -
v_call: TRBV19
d_call: -

cdr3_nt: TGTGCCAGCAGCGCACCTTCCCCCGCCCGGGGGGCTGACGAGCAGTACTTC
cdr3_aa: CASSAPSPARGADEQYF
j_call: TRBJ2-7
clone_size: -
v_call: TRBV9
d_call: -

cdr3_nt: TGTGCAAGTCGCTTAGGGGGTCCCTTGCGGGGGCCAGAAGAGACCCAGTACTTC
cdr3_aa: CASRLGGPLRGPEETQYF
j_call: TRBJ2-5
clone_size: -
v_call: TRBV12-2
d_call: -

cdr3_nt: TGCGCCAGCAGCTCAAGCCCGGGATCGAGCACTGAAGCTTTCTTT
cdr3_aa: CASSSSPGSSTEAFF
j_call: TRBJ1-1
clone_size: -
v_call: TRBV5-1
d_call: -

cdr3_nt: TGTGCCAGCAGTGGGACCGTAGTTGGAAACACCATATATTTT
cdr3_aa: CASSGTVVGNTIYF
j_call: TRBJ1-3
clone_size: -
v_call: TRBV2
d_call: -

cdr3_nt: TGTGCCAGCAGCAAACAGTCCAACGCAGATACGCAGTATTTT
cdr3_aa: CASSKQSNADTQYF
j_call: TRBJ2-3
clone_size: -
v_call: TRBV21-1
d_call: -

cdr3_nt: TGTGCCAGCAGCCTCTTAGGCGGGGGTGTGTCCAATGAGCAGTTCTTC
cdr3_aa: CASSLLGGGVSNEQFF
j_call: TRBJ2-1
clone_size: once
v_call: TRBV5-8
d_call: TRBD2

cdr3_nt: TGTGCCAGCAGCACAGGGTACCATCAGCCCCAGCATTTT
cdr3_aa: CASSTGYHQPQHF
j_call: TRBJ1-5
clone_size: -
v_call: TRBV6-5
d_call: -

cdr3_nt: TGTGCCAGCAGTGCGTCTAGCGGGGGGACCGGGGAGCTGTTTTTT
cdr3_aa: CASSASSGGTGELFF
j_call: TRBJ2-2
clone_size: -
v_call: TRBV2
d_call: TRBD2

cdr3_nt: TGTGCCAGTAAACGCCCGAACACCGGGGAGCTGTTTTTT
cdr3_aa: CASKRPNTGELFF
j_call: TRBJ2-2
clone_size: -
v_call: TRBV19
d_call: -

cdr3_nt: TGCGCCAGCAGCTTGGATCCGGGACAGGGTAGAGATACGCAGTATTTT
cdr3_aa: CASSLDPGQGRDTQYF
j_call: TRBJ2-3
clone_size: -
v_call: TRBV5-1
d_call: TRBD1

cdr3_nt: TGCGCCAGCAGCTCGACAGGGGATATCACCGGGGAGCTGTTTTTT
cdr3_aa: CASSSTGDITGELFF
j_call: TRBJ2-2
clone_size: -
v_call: TRBV5-1
d_call: TRBD1